Listed below are T cell receptor beta chains from one sample, sequenced in a study of OX40 agonist ivuxolimab in advanced cancers. The repertoire was sequenced with immunoSEQ multiplex PCR; TCRdb's copy has only in-frame clones and lacks some. The repertoire holds tens of thousands of clones, with about 90% as singletons. Here the sequenced sample was CD4+ or CD8+ T cells sorted from blood, taken in a trial of the OX40 agonist ivuxolimab. The receptors come from an adult with an advanced solid tumor such as melanoma, head and neck, liver or kidney cancer. CDR3s include the opening cysteine and the closing phenylalanine or tryptophan. The D gene is left open where the match is weak. Clone size, where shown, is once, few, many, or a class for clones that have expanded.

clone_size: few
v_call: TRBV6-5
d_call: .
j_call: TRBJ1-5
cdr3_aa: CASSYSREYQPQHF
cdr3_nt: TGTGCCAGCAGTTACTCGAGGGAGTATCAGCCCCAGCATTTT

clone_size: few
v_call: TRBV28
d_call: TRBD2
j_call: TRBJ2-1
cdr3_aa: CASKVLASGVGEQFF
cdr3_nt: TGTGCCAGCAAGGTTTTGGCTAGCGGCGTCGGTGAGCAGTTCTTC

clone_size: .
v_call: TRBV5-1
d_call: .
j_call: TRBJ2-1
cdr3_aa: CASSQDSGNNEQFF
cdr3_nt: TGCGCCAGCAGCCAAGATAGCGGCAACAATGAGCAGTTCTTC

clone_size: few
v_call: TRBV7-8
d_call: .
j_call: TRBJ2-3
cdr3_aa: CASSSFRGSADTQYF
cdr3_nt: TGTGCCAGCAGCTCGTTCAGGGGTTCCGCAGATACGCAGTATTTT

clone_size: once
v_call: TRBV7-2
d_call: .
j_call: TRBJ2-6
cdr3_aa: CASSSEGWNPVSGANVLTF
cdr3_nt: TGTGCCAGCAGCTCCGAGGGTTGGAATCCGGTCTCTGGGGCCAACGTCCTGACTTTC

clone_size: .
v_call: TRBV18
d_call: .
j_call: TRBJ1-5
cdr3_aa: CASSPNAGSQPQHF
cdr3_nt: TGTGCCAGCTCACCAAATGCGGGTTCCCAGCCCCAGCATTTT

clone_size: .
v_call: TRBV11-2
d_call: .
j_call: TRBJ1-1
cdr3_aa: CASSLSPLNTEAFF
cdr3_nt: TGTGCCAGCAGCTTAAGTCCGCTGAACACTGAAGCTTTCTTT

clone_size: once
v_call: TRBV30
d_call: .
j_call: TRBJ2-3
cdr3_aa: CAWSVGADTQYF
cdr3_nt: TGTGCCTGGAGTGTAGGGGCAGATACGCAGTATTTT

clone_size: .
v_call: TRBV5-1
d_call: .
j_call: TRBJ2-3
cdr3_aa: CASSPLDGNKDTQYF
cdr3_nt: TGCGCCAGCAGCCCGTTGGACGGAAATAAGGATACGCAGTATTTT

clone_size: .
v_call: TRBV7-9
d_call: .
j_call: TRBJ1-4
cdr3_aa: CASSTTGGREKLFF
cdr3_nt: TGTGCCAGCAGCACAACAGGTGGTCGGGAAAAACTGTTTTTT

clone_size: .
v_call: TRBV30
d_call: .
j_call: TRBJ2-1
cdr3_aa: CAWSVQKSGFDNEQFF
cdr3_nt: TGTGCCTGGAGTGTACAAAAAAGCGGGTTTGACAATGAGCAGTTCTTC

clone_size: .
v_call: TRBV6-1
d_call: .
j_call: TRBJ1-2
cdr3_aa: CASSDSRGGYTF
cdr3_nt: TGTGCCAGCAGTGACTCACGGGGGGGCTACACCTTC

clone_size: .
v_call: TRBV30
d_call: .
j_call: TRBJ1-1
cdr3_aa: CALILDSFTEAFF
cdr3_nt: TGTGCCTTGATACTGGACAGTTTCACTGAAGCTTTCTTT

clone_size: .
v_call: TRBV9
d_call: .
j_call: TRBJ2-3
cdr3_aa: CASSVVSAGQDTQYF
cdr3_nt: TGTGCCAGCAGCGTAGTTTCGGCTGGGCAAGATACGCAGTATTTT

clone_size: few
v_call: TRBV7-9
d_call: TRBD1
j_call: TRBJ2-7
cdr3_aa: CASSLARTGSPVEQYF
cdr3_nt: TGTGCCAGCAGCTTAGCCAGGACAGGGAGCCCGGTGGAGCAGTACTTC

clone_size: once
v_call: TRBV5-1
d_call: .
j_call: TRBJ2-7
cdr3_aa: CASSLGTSSYEQYF
cdr3_nt: TGCGCCAGCAGCTTAGGCACGTCCTCCTACGAGCAGTACTTC

clone_size: .
v_call: TRBV6-5
d_call: TRBD1
j_call: TRBJ1-5
cdr3_aa: CASNGQGSGNQPQHF
cdr3_nt: TGTGCCAGCAATGGACAGGGGTCGGGCAATCAGCCCCAGCATTTT

clone_size: few
v_call: TRBV7-9
d_call: .
j_call: TRBJ2-7
cdr3_aa: CASSSPLGGTYEQYF
cdr3_nt: TGTGCCAGCAGCTCCCCCCTGGGTGGGACCTACGAGCAGTACTTC

clone_size: .
v_call: TRBV5-4
d_call: .
j_call: TRBJ2-2
cdr3_aa: CATRRTGELFF
cdr3_nt: TGTGCCACACGAAGGACCGGGGAGCTGTTTTTT

clone_size: few
v_call: TRBV30
d_call: TRBD1
j_call: TRBJ2-2
cdr3_aa: CAWTWDRRDYTGELFF
cdr3_nt: TGTGCCTGGACCTGGGACAGGAGGGATTACACCGGGGAGCTGTTTTTT

clone_size: .
v_call: TRBV6-5
d_call: .
j_call: TRBJ2-3
cdr3_aa: CASLSGRSTDTQYF
cdr3_nt: TGTGCCAGCCTCAGTGGACGTAGCACAGATACGCAGTATTTT

clone_size: .
v_call: TRBV7-3
d_call: TRBD2
j_call: TRBJ2-2
cdr3_aa: CASSLARASGSRSGELFF
cdr3_nt: TGTGCCAGCAGCTTAGCTCGGGCTAGCGGGAGTAGGTCCGGGGAGCTGTTTTTT

clone_size: .
v_call: TRBV9
d_call: TRBD1
j_call: TRBJ2-2
cdr3_aa: CASSVGTVEFTGELFF
cdr3_nt: TGTGCCAGCAGCGTTGGGACAGTCGAGTTTACCGGGGAGCTGTTTTTT

clone_size: .
v_call: TRBV16
d_call: .
j_call: TRBJ2-7
cdr3_aa: CASSQSTVLYEQYF
cdr3_nt: TGTGCCAGCAGCCAATCCACAGTGCTATACGAGCAGTACTTC

clone_size: .
v_call: TRBV6-6
d_call: TRBD2
j_call: TRBJ2-1
cdr3_aa: CASSYLAGVYNEQFF
cdr3_nt: TGTGCCAGCAGTTACCTCGCGGGAGTTTACAATGAGCAGTTCTTC

clone_size: .
v_call: TRBV7-2
d_call: .
j_call: TRBJ2-1
cdr3_aa: CASTLGRWNEQFF
cdr3_nt: TGTGCCAGCACCCTGGGGAGGTGGAATGAGCAGTTCTTC

clone_size: .
v_call: TRBV21-1
d_call: .
j_call: TRBJ2-5
cdr3_aa: CASPLGTSQETQYF
cdr3_nt: TGTGCCAGCCCACTAGGAACATCTCAAGAGACCCAGTACTTC

clone_size: .
v_call: TRBV7-9
d_call: .
j_call: TRBJ2-2
cdr3_aa: CASSRLVSEKFGELFF
cdr3_nt: TGTGCCAGCAGCAGACTAGTTTCTGAAAAATTTGGGGAGCTGTTTTTT

clone_size: once
v_call: TRBV29-1
d_call: .
j_call: TRBJ2-6
cdr3_aa: CSLQDSTPFANVLTF
cdr3_nt: TGCAGCCTCCAGGACAGTACACCTTTTGCCAACGTCCTGACTTTC

clone_size: .
v_call: TRBV11-3
d_call: TRBD2
j_call: TRBJ2-1
cdr3_aa: CASSDRLAGHNNEQFF
cdr3_nt: TGTGCCAGCAGCGACCGACTAGCGGGACATAACAATGAGCAGTTCTTC

clone_size: .
v_call: TRBV5-6
d_call: TRBD1
j_call: TRBJ1-2
cdr3_aa: CASSLGQTGSGYTF
cdr3_nt: TGTGCCAGCAGCTTGGGACAGACAGGGAGCGGCTACACCTTC

clone_size: once
v_call: TRBV7-3
d_call: TRBD2
j_call: TRBJ2-1
cdr3_aa: CASSLREGRSGGEQFF
cdr3_nt: TGTGCCAGCAGCTTGCGGGAGGGCAGGTCAGGGGGTGAGCAGTTCTTC

clone_size: .
v_call: TRBV29-1
d_call: .
j_call: TRBJ1-1
cdr3_aa: CSVEILNTEAFF
cdr3_nt: TGCAGCGTTGAAATACTGAACACTGAAGCTTTCTTT

clone_size: .
v_call: TRBV18
d_call: .
j_call: TRBJ2-5
cdr3_aa: CASSDLRETQYF
cdr3_nt: TGTGCCAGCTCGGACCTTAGGGAGACCCAGTACTTC

clone_size: .
v_call: TRBV20-1
d_call: .
j_call: TRBJ2-3
cdr3_aa: CSVSFLNTQYF
cdr3_nt: TGCAGTGTCTCGTTCCTAAATACGCAGTATTTT

clone_size: .
v_call: TRBV7-6
d_call: TRBD1
j_call: TRBJ1-5
cdr3_aa: CASSPGRGLNQPQHF
cdr3_nt: TGTGCCAGCAGTCCAGGCAGGGGGCTTAATCAGCCCCAGCATTTT

clone_size: .
v_call: TRBV5-1
d_call: .
j_call: TRBJ2-7
cdr3_aa: CASGLNQGKVYEQYF
cdr3_nt: TGCGCCAGCGGCTTGAACCAGGGGAAGGTCTACGAGCAGTACTTC

clone_size: .
v_call: TRBV18
d_call: .
j_call: TRBJ1-1
cdr3_aa: CASSPDLMGFGTEAFF
cdr3_nt: TGTGCCAGCTCACCAGATCTGATGGGGTTTGGCACTGAAGCTTTCTTT

clone_size: .
v_call: TRBV7-9
d_call: .
j_call: TRBJ2-3
cdr3_aa: CASSLGLAADTQYF
cdr3_nt: TGTGCCAGCAGCTTAGGGCTAGCTGCAGATACGCAGTATTTT

clone_size: .
v_call: TRBV7-9
d_call: TRBD1
j_call: TRBJ1-1
cdr3_aa: CASSYRGYTEAFF
cdr3_nt: TGTGCCAGCAGCTACAGGGGGTACACTGAAGCTTTCTTT

clone_size: .
v_call: TRBV6-6
d_call: .
j_call: TRBJ1-1
cdr3_aa: CASTSQEVDTEAFF
cdr3_nt: TGTGCCAGCACCTCACAGGAAGTGGACACTGAAGCTTTCTTT

clone_size: .
v_call: TRBV28
d_call: .
j_call: TRBJ1-1
cdr3_aa: CASRLSTGRLEAFF
cdr3_nt: TGTGCCAGCAGGCTTAGTACAGGGAGGCTCGAAGCTTTCTTT

clone_size: .
v_call: TRBV7-9
d_call: .
j_call: TRBJ1-1
cdr3_aa: CASSRTGLGTEAFF
cdr3_nt: TGTGCCAGCAGCCGAACAGGGTTGGGCACTGAAGCTTTCTTT

clone_size: .
v_call: TRBV6-1
d_call: TRBD1
j_call: TRBJ2-7
cdr3_aa: CASRPDRGASYEQYF
cdr3_nt: TGTGCCAGCAGACCCGACAGGGGGGCCTCCTACGAGCAGTACTTC

clone_size: .
v_call: TRBV5-1
d_call: TRBD1
j_call: TRBJ2-3
cdr3_aa: CASRTGQGRATDTQYF
cdr3_nt: TGCGCCAGCAGAACCGGACAGGGGAGAGCAACAGATACGCAGTATTTT

clone_size: .
v_call: TRBV7-9
d_call: .
j_call: TRBJ1-5
cdr3_aa: CATGSGAQWPQHF
cdr3_nt: TGTGCTACCGGAAGTGGGGCCCAATGGCCCCAGCATTTT

clone_size: once
v_call: TRBV28
d_call: .
j_call: TRBJ1-6
cdr3_aa: CATQTDYNSPLHF
cdr3_nt: TGTGCCACCCAGACAGACTATAATTCACCCCTCCACTTT

clone_size: .
v_call: TRBV5-1
d_call: .
j_call: TRBJ1-3
cdr3_aa: CASSLVGGRDSGNTIYF
cdr3_nt: TGCGCCAGCAGCTTGGTAGGGGGACGGGACTCTGGAAACACCATATATTTT

clone_size: .
v_call: TRBV9
d_call: .
j_call: TRBJ1-5
cdr3_aa: CASSPAGNQPQHF
cdr3_nt: TGTGCCAGCAGCCCCGCGGGCAATCAGCCCCAGCATTTT

clone_size: few
v_call: TRBV30
d_call: .
j_call: TRBJ2-7
cdr3_aa: CAWSGWGEQYF
cdr3_nt: TGTGCCTGGAGTGGGTGGGGCGAGCAGTACTTC

clone_size: .
v_call: TRBV6-1
d_call: .
j_call: TRBJ2-1
cdr3_aa: CASRVDRNNEQFF
cdr3_nt: TGTGCCAGCAGGGTGGACCGTAACAATGAGCAGTTCTTC

clone_size: .
v_call: TRBV6-1
d_call: TRBD1
j_call: TRBJ2-2
cdr3_aa: CASSGGTGNTGELFF
cdr3_nt: TGTGCCAGCAGTGGAGGGACAGGGAACACCGGGGAGCTGTTTTTT

clone_size: .
v_call: TRBV6-6
d_call: .
j_call: TRBJ2-7
cdr3_aa: CAIRDHPGARYEQYF
cdr3_nt: TGTGCCATCAGGGATCACCCCGGTGCACGTTACGAGCAGTACTTC